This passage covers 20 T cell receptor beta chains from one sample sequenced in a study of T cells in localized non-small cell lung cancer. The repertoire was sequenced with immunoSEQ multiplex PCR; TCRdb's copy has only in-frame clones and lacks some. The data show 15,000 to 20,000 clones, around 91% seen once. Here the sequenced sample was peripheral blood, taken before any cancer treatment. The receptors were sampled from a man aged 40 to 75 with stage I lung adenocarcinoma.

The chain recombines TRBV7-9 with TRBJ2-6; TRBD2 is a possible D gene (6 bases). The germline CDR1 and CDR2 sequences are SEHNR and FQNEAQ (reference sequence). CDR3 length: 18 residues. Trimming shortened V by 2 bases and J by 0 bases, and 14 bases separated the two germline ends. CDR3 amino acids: CASSLLEDYPSGANVLTF. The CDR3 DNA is TGTGCCAGCAGCTTATTGGAGGACTACCCCTCTGGGGCCAACGTCCTGACTTTC.

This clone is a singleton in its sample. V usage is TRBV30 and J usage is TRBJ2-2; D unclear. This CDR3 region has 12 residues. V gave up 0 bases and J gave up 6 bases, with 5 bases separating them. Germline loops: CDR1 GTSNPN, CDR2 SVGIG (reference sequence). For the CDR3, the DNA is TGTGCCTGGAGTGTACTCCCCGGGGAGCTGTTTTTT. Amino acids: CAWSVLPGELFF.

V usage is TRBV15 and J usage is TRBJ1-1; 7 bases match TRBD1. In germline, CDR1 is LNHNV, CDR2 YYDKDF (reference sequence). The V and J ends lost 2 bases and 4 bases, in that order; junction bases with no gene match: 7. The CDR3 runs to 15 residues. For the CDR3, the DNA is TGTGCCACCAGCAGAATGACAGGGTCGGGCACTGAAGCTTTCTTT. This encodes CATSRMTGSGTEAFF.

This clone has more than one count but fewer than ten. CDR3 sequence (DNA): TGTGCCAGTAGTATGGCAGGTCAAGATCAGCCCCAGCATTTT. This encodes CASSMAGQDQPQHF. The rearrangement links TRBV19 to TRBJ1-5; D is uncertain. This CDR3 comprises 14 residues. Germline V gives CDR1 LNHDA, CDR2 SQIVND (reference sequence). Trimming removed 3 bases at V and 5 bases at J, with 11 bases between.

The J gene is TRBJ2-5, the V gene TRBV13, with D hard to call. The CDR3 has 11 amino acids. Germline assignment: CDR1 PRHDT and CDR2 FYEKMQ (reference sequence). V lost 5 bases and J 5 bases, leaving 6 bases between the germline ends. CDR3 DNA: TGTGCCAGCAGCAGAGCGGAGACCCAGTACTTC. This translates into CASSRAETQYF.

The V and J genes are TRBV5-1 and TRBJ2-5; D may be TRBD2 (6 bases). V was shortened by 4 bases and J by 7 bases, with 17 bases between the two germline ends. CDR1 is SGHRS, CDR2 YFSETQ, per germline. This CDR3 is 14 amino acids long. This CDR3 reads CASSPGTAQRTQYF. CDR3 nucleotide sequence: TGCGCCAGCAGCCCCGGGACTGCACAGAGGACCCAGTACTTC.

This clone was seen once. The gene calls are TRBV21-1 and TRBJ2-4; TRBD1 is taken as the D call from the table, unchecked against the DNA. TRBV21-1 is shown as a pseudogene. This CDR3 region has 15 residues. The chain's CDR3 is CASSKRGTAKNIQYF. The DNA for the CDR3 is TGTGCCAGCAGCAAAAGAGGGACAGCAAAAAACATTCAGTACTTC.

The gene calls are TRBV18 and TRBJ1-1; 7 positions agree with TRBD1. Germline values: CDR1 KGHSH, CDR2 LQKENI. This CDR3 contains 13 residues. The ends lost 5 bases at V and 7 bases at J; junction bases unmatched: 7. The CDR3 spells CASSRQGHNEAFF. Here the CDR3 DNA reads TGTGCCAGCTCAAGACAGGGTCATAATGAAGCTTTCTTT.

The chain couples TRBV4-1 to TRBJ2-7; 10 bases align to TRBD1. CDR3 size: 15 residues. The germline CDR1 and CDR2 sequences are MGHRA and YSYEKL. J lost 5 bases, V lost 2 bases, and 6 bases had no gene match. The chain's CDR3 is CASSQPRDRGHEQYF. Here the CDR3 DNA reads TGCGCCAGCAGCCAACCCCGGGACAGGGGCCACGAGCAGTACTTC.

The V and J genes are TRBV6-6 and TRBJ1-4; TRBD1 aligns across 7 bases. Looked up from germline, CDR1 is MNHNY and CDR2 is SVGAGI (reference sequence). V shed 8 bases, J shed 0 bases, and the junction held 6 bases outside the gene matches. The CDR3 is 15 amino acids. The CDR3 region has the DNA TGTGCCAGCCCGGGACAGAGAACAACTAATGAAAAACTGTTTTTT. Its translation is CASPGQRTTNEKLFF.

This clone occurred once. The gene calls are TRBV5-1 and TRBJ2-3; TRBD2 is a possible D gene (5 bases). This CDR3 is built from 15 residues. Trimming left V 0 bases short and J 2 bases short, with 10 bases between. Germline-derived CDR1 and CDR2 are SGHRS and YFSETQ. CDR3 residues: CASSLDGEPTDTQYF. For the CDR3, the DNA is TGCGCCAGCAGCTTGGACGGGGAGCCCACAGATACGCAGTATTTT. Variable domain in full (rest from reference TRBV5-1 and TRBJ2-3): KAGVTQTPRYLIKTRGQQVTLSCSPISGHRSVSWYQQTPGQGLQFLFEYFSETQRNKGNFPGRFSGRQFSNSRSEMNVSTLELGDSALYLCASSLDGEPTDTQYFGPGTRLTVL.

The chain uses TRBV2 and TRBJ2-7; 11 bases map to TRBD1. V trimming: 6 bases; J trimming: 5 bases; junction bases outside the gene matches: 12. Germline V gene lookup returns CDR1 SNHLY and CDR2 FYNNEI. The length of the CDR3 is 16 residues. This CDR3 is CASSAPGQGATDEQYF. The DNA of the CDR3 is TGTGCCAGCAGCGCTCCCGGACAGGGGGCAACAGACGAGCAGTACTTC.

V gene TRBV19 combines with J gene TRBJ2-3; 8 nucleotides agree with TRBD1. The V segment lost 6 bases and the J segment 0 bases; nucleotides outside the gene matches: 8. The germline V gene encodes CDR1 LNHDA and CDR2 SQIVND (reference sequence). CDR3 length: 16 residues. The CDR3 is CASRFPGGRSTDTQYF. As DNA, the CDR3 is TGTGCCAGTAGGTTCCCAGGGGGCCGTAGCACAGATACGCAGTATTTT.

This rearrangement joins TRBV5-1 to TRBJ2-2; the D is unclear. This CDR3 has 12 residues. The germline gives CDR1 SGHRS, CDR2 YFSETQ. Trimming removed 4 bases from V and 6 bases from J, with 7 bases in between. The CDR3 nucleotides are TGCGCCAGCAGCCCCTCCGCCGGGGAGCTGTTTTTT. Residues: CASSPSAGELFF.

In nucleotides, the CDR3 is TGTGCCAGCAGCCAAGATCTTGGACGGAGTGGTGAGCAGTTCTTC. It codes for CASSQDLGRSGEQFF. This sequence joins TRBV14 and TRBJ2-1; D not certain. The CDR3 sequence is 15 residues long. The germline V and J ends were trimmed by 0 bases and 9 bases, with 15 bases remaining between them. The germline gives CDR1 SGHDN, CDR2 FVKESK. Looking up the rest from reference TRBV14 and TRBJ2-1 gives the full variable domain: EAGVTQFPSHSVIEKGQTVTLRCDPISGHDNLYWYRRVMGKEIKFLLHFVKESKQDESGMPNNRFLAERTGGTYSTLKVQPAELEDSGVYFCASSQDLGRSGEQFFGPGTRLTVL.

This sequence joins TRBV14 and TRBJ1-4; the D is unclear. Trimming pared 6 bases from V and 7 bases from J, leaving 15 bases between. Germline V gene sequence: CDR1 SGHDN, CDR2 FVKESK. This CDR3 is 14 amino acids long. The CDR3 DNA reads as TGTGCCAGCAGTCTTGGAAAGCGGCCTGAAAAACTGTTTTTT. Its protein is CASSLGKRPEKLFF.

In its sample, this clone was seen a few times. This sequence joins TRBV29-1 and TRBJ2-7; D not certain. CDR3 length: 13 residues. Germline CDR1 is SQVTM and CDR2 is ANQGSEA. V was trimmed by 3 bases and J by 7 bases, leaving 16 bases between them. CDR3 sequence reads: CSVETSPFGEQYF. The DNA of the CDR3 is TGCAGCGTTGAGACGTCACCTTTTGGGGAGCAGTACTTC.

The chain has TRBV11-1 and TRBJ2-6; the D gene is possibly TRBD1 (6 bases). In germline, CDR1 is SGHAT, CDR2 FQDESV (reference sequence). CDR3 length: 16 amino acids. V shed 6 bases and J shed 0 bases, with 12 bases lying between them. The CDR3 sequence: CASRKQGTSGANVLTF. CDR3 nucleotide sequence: TGTGCCAGCAGAAAACAGGGTACCTCTGGGGCCAACGTCCTGACTTTC.

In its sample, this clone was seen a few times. Here the CDR3 reads CASGGTVSNTGELFF. The CDR3 nucleotides are TGTGCCAGCGGCGGGACAGTCTCTAACACCGGGGAGCTGTTTTTT. V usage is TRBV2 and J usage is TRBJ2-2; D may be TRBD1 (7 bases). This CDR3 is built from 15 residues. Germline V CDR1 and CDR2: SNHLY, FYNNEI. Trimming took 8 bases from V and 2 from J, leaving 15 bases between them.

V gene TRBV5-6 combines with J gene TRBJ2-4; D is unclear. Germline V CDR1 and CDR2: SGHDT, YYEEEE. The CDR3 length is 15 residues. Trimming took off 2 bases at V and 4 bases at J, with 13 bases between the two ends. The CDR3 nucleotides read TGTGCCAGCAGCTTTGGTGATTTGGTTAAAAACATTCAGTACTTC. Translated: CASSFGDLVKNIQYF.